Presented here are 25 T cell receptor beta chains from one specimen sequenced in a study of early T cells in non-severe SARS-CoV-2 infection. Each CDR3 protein gets one entry after TCRdb re-called the 5' RACE reads with MiXCR. The repertoire consists of approximately 64,000 distinct CDR3 sequences, with 20% to 25% occurring once and the leading ten covering about 15%. This specimen consisted of whole blood, obtained at baseline. The source is an adult who was a healthcare worker with PCR-confirmed SARS-CoV-2 infection or an uninfected control (not recorded which).

The chain links TRBV6-6 to TRBJ1-2, with unresolved D. Per the germline V gene, CDR1 is MNHNY and CDR2 is SVGAGI (reference sequence). Trimming took 5 bases from V and 4 from J, leaving 17 bases between them. The CDR3 contains 15 residues. CDR3: CASSLSPEGIYGYTF. The CDR3 DNA is TGTGCCAGCAGTCTCTCCCCGGAGGGAATCTATGGCTACACCTTC.

V is TRBV2 and J is TRBJ1-1; 9 bases are shared with TRBD1. CDR1 and CDR2 from the germline V gene are SNHLY and FYNNEI. Trimming took 2 bases from V and 3 from J; bases not matched to a gene: 4. This CDR3 spans 15 amino acids. The CDR3 sequence: CASSELQGADTEAFF. CDR3 in DNA: TGTGCCAGCAGTGAACTACAGGGGGCCGACACTGAAGCTTTCTTT.

This clonotype was observed a handful of times. V gene TRBV20-1 combines with J gene TRBJ1-2; D remains ambiguous. Germline CDR1 is DFQATT and CDR2 is SNEGSKA (reference sequence). With 3 bases removed from V and 3 bases from J, the gap between germline ends came to 5 bases. CDR3 length: 11 residues. The CDR3 DNA is TGCAGTGCTAGCAGCTACTATGGCTACACCTTC. It encodes CSASSYYGYTF.

This clonotype was detected a few times. The rearrangement links TRBV27 to TRBJ2-5, with a tentative D call TRBD2 (5 bases). This CDR3 contains 13 residues. Trimming pared 3 bases from V and 5 bases from J, leaving 10 bases between. From germline, CDR1 is MNHEY and CDR2 SMNVEV (reference sequence). CDR3 residues: CASSFRERETQYF. CDR3 nucleotides: TGTGCCAGCAGTTTCCGCGAGCGGGAGACCCAGTACTTC.

This clonotype was observed a handful of times. This sequence joins TRBV4-1 and TRBJ2-2; maybe TRBD1 (6 bases). The germline V gene encodes CDR1 MGHRA and CDR2 YSYEKL. The CDR3 spans 15 residues. V was shortened by 1 base and J by 2 bases, with 8 bases between the two germline ends. The CDR3 spells CASSQGGHNTGELFF. CDR3 in DNA: TGCGCCAGCAGCCAAGGGGGACATAACACCGGGGAGCTGTTTTTT.

The genes are TRBV30 and TRBJ2-7; D not certain. There are 13 residues in the CDR3. V lost 8 bases, J lost 5 bases, and 19 bases lay in between. Germline CDR1 is GTSNPN and CDR2 is SVGIG (reference sequence). The CDR3 here is CAMDPNMKNEQYF. In nucleotides, the CDR3 is TGTGCCATGGACCCGAACATGAAGAACGAGCAGTACTTC.

CDR3 loop: CSVVLAGFPGELFF. The CDR3 bases are TGCAGCGTTGTCCTAGCGGGGTTCCCCGGGGAGCTGTTTTTT. This chain links TRBV29-1 with TRBJ2-2; 9 bases line up with TRBD2. Germline V lookup: CDR1 SQVTM, CDR2 ANQGSEA. The CDR3 has 14 amino acids. The V segment lost 4 bases and the J segment 6 bases; nucleotides outside the gene matches: 6.

This clonotype was counted many times. V gene TRBV6-1 combines with J gene TRBJ1-6; 8 bases match TRBD1. Germline lookup yields CDR1 MNHNS and CDR2 SASEGT. The CDR3 has 12 amino acids. With V trimmed by 9 bases and J by 10 bases, 5 bases remained unmatched. CDR3 sequence reads: CASYRGSSPLHF. CDR3 nucleotide sequence: TGTGCCAGTTACAGGGGGAGCTCACCCCTCCACTTT.

The chain recombines TRBV5-1 with TRBJ2-1, with D maybe TRBD2 (5 bases). Per germline, CDR1 SGHRS and CDR2 YFSETQ. The CDR3 has 15 amino acids. The V end was cut by 3 bases, the J end by 6 bases, with 16 bases between. This CDR3 reads CASSSRTGNVNEQFF. The CDR3 DNA reads TGCGCCAGCAGCTCCCGGACGGGAAACGTCAATGAGCAGTTCTTC.

This clonotype turned up a few times. The chain is built from TRBV4-1 and TRBJ1-1, with TRBD1 matching 8 bases. This CDR3 region has 14 residues. Unmatched junction bases numbered 5, after V lost 1 base and J lost 7 bases. Germline loops: CDR1 MGHRA, CDR2 YSYEKL. CDR3 bases: TGCGCCAGCAGCCAAGTGACAGGGACAGGTGAAGCTTTCTTT. The encoded protein is CASSQVTGTGEAFF.

CDR3 sequence: CASNPRTSGGPWTDTQYF. CDR3 nucleotide sequence: TGTGCCAGCAACCCCCGGACTAGCGGGGGACCCTGGACAGATACGCAGTATTTT. This chain uses TRBV7-9 with TRBJ2-3, with 13 bases aligning to TRBD2. Losses at the gene ends were 7 bases for V and 3 bases for J; bases not matched to a gene: 13. This CDR3 is 18 amino acids long. Germline V CDR1 and CDR2: SEHNR, FQNEAQ (reference sequence).

This clonotype was counted between two and nine times. V is TRBV4-1 and J is TRBJ1-5, with a tentative D call TRBD1 (5 bases). Trimming cost V 3 bases and J 6 bases, with 9 bases left between them. The CDR3 length is 13 residues. Germline V lookup: CDR1 MGHRA, CDR2 YSYEKL. The CDR3 DNA reads TGCGCCAGCAGCCAGCTGGGACTTCAGCCCCAGCATTTT. Its protein is CASSQLGLQPQHF.

This clonotype showed up just a few times. CDR3 DNA: TGTGCCAGCAGTTTAATTTCCCCCTACGAGCAGTACTTC. This sequence encodes CASSLISPYEQYF. The rearrangement links TRBV28 to TRBJ2-7, with D unresolved. The CDR3 has 13 amino acids. Germline CDR1 is MDHEN and CDR2 is SYDVKM. Trimming removed 2 bases at V and 2 bases at J, with 7 bases between.

The chain carries TRBV12-3 or TRBV12-4 and TRBJ1-1; tentative D call: TRBD1 (6 bases). This CDR3 contains 15 residues. The V end was cut by 3 bases, the J end by 4 bases, with 15 bases between. The CDR3 loop reads CASSLRSGAPTEAFF. As DNA, the CDR3 is TGTGCCAGCAGTTTGAGGTCGGGGGCGCCCACTGAAGCTTTCTTT.

The table lists this clonotype with many counts. The chain links TRBV18 to TRBJ1-4; no firm D call. The V gene lost 1 base and the J gene lost 7 bases, with 10 bases spanning the gap. Germline V lookup: CDR1 KGHSH, CDR2 LQKENI. The CDR3 extends over 14 amino acids. This chain's CDR3 is CASSPQDGGEKLFF. CDR3 DNA sequence: TGTGCCAGCTCACCACAGGACGGCGGTGAAAAACTGTTTTTT.

The rearrangement joins TRBV6-1 to TRBJ2-3; the D gene is possibly TRBD2 (6 bases). This CDR3 spans 13 amino acids. Germline assignment: CDR1 MNHNS and CDR2 SASEGT. V lost 3 bases, J lost 9 bases, and 13 bases lay in between. The CDR3 region is CASSEGQGGTQYF. The CDR3 region has the DNA TGTGCCAGCAGTGAGGGGCAGGGAGGAACGCAGTATTTT.

This chain joins TRBV3-1 and TRBJ2-5; 8 nucleotides agree with TRBD2. CDR1 and CDR2 (germline): LGHDT, YNNKEL (reference sequence). The CDR3 extends over 16 amino acids. V shed 4 bases, J shed 3 bases, and the junction held 10 bases outside the gene matches. As DNA, the CDR3 is TGTGCCAGCAGCCCCCCAAGGAGTAGCGGGAAAGAGACCCAGTACTTC. It yields the protein CASSPPRSSGKETQYF.

CDR3: CASSLVATSGNNEQFF. In DNA form, the CDR3 reads TGTGCCAGCAGCTTGGTTGCGACTAGCGGAAACAATGAGCAGTTCTTC. The chain joins TRBV5-4 to TRBJ2-1; TRBD2 matches 9 bases. Germline lookup yields CDR1 SGHNT and CDR2 YYREEE (reference sequence). The J segment lost 5 bases and the V segment lost 0 bases, leaving 6 bases of the junction unmatched. The CDR3 extends over 16 amino acids.

This clonotype was counted at least ten times. The chain couples TRBV5-1 to TRBJ1-6; no definite D call. Germline lookup yields CDR1 SGHRS and CDR2 YFSETQ. Deletions cut 0 bases from V and 10 bases from J, with 14 bases between. The CDR3 is made up of 15 amino acids. CDR3 nucleotide sequence: TGCGCCAGCAGCTTGGCAGTCACTGGTAACTCACCCCTCCACTTT. Amino acid sequence: CASSLAVTGNSPLHF.

This clonotype turned up a few times. This chain connects TRBV5-1 to TRBJ2-7; 7 nucleotides match TRBD2. Germline CDR1 and CDR2: SGHRS and YFSETQ. This CDR3 is built from 14 residues. V trimming: 3 bases; J trimming: 2 bases; junction bases outside the gene matches: 5. The chain's CDR3 is CASSSAGPAYEQYF. The DNA for the CDR3 is TGCGCCAGCAGCTCAGCGGGGCCGGCCTACGAGCAGTACTTC. The entire variable domain, with the rest obtained from reference TRBV5-1 and TRBJ2-7, is as follows: KAGVTQTPRYLIKTRGQQVTLSCSPISGHRSVSWYQQTPGQGLQFLFEYFSETQRNKGNFPGRFSGRQFSNSRSEMNVSTLELGDSALYLCASSSAGPAYEQYFGPGTRLTVT.

The chain couples TRBV20-1 to TRBJ1-5; D remains ambiguous. Germline CDR1 reads DFQATT; CDR2 reads SNEGSKA (reference sequence). The length of the CDR3 is 13 residues. Trimming left V 6 bases short and J 2 bases short, with 11 bases between. CDR3 residues: CSAQETGNQPQHF. In nucleotides, the CDR3 is TGCAGTGCCCAGGAAACGGGCAATCAGCCCCAGCATTTT.

This clonotype was seen just once. CDR3 in DNA: TGTGCCAGCAGCACCGTGGATGAAAAACTGTTTTTT. This gives the protein CASSTVDEKLFF. The chain joins TRBV9 to TRBJ1-4; D not certain. There are 12 residues in the CDR3. The germline V gene encodes CDR1 SGDLS and CDR2 YYNGEE. With 4 bases removed from V and 6 bases from J, the gap between germline ends came to 7 bases.

V is TRBV3-1 and J is TRBJ2-3; perhaps D is TRBD1 or TRBD2 (5 bases each). Germline loops: CDR1 LGHDT, CDR2 YNNKEL (reference sequence). This CDR3 has 14 amino acids. V was shortened by 7 bases and J by 2 bases, with 13 bases between the two germline ends. CDR3 nucleotides: TGTGCCAGCAAATGGGGGACCGACACAGATACGCAGTATTTT. This gives the protein CASKWGTDTDTQYF.

This clonotype was found a few times. V is TRBV3-1 and J is TRBJ2-3; D gene ambiguous. The germline V gene has CDR1 LGHDT and CDR2 YNNKEL (reference sequence). The CDR3 is 15 residues long. V lost 0 bases to trimming and J lost 2 bases, with 9 bases between them. CDR3 nucleotide sequence: TGTGCCAGCAGCCAAGATTTGACTCTCACAGATACGCAGTATTTT. Translated, it gives CASSQDLTLTDTQYF.

In nucleotides, the CDR3 is TGTGCCAGCAGCCAGCCAGGGATCGGGGCCAACGTCCTGACTTTC. Translation: CASSQPGIGANVLTF. The chain couples TRBV3-1 to TRBJ2-6, with D possibly TRBD1 on 5 matching bases. Germline values: CDR1 LGHDT, CDR2 YNNKEL (reference sequence). The CDR3 consists of 15 residues. The V gene lost 3 bases and the J gene lost 4 bases, with 10 bases spanning the gap.